Below, 30 T cell receptor beta chains from the same sample are listed, as sequenced in a study of T cell repertoires in cytomegalovirus infection. TCRdb reprocessed the reads via MiXCR and lists one record per CDR3 protein. The sample holds around 190,000 distinct CDR3 sequences; approximately 15% are singletons and the top ten take over 25%. The sequenced material came from PBMCs. Receptors were obtained from a human donor in good health (CMV status not recorded). Some clones in this sample may be carry-over from other donors' samples.

This clonotype was counted a few times. J is TRBJ2-7 and V is TRBV29-1; D possibly corresponds to TRBD1 (5 bases). The CDR3 length is 14 residues. V lost 6 bases and J 4 bases, leaving 19 bases between the germline ends. Germline CDR1 and CDR2: SQVTM and ANQGSEA. The CDR3 spells CSVGQRREIYEQYF. The CDR3, as DNA: TGCAGCGTGGGGCAACGCAGGGAAATTTACGAGCAGTACTTC.

This clonotype turned up a few times. The chain recombines TRBV6-1 with TRBJ2-7, with TRBD2 identical over 7 bases. Germline V gene lookup returns CDR1 MNHNS and CDR2 SASEGT. V lost 6 bases and J lost 5; bases outside the gene matches: 10. The CDR3 is made up of 14 amino acids. CDR3 DNA sequence: TGTGCCAGCAGGAGGGCGGGAGTGTTCAACGAGCAGTACTTC. It translates to CASRRAGVFNEQYF.

This clonotype appeared a few times. J is TRBJ1-2 and V is TRBV20-1, with D unclear. Germline-derived CDR1 and CDR2 are DFQATT and SNEGSKA (reference sequence). This CDR3 is built from 14 residues. Trimming shortened V by 0 bases and J by 4 bases, and 12 bases separated the two germline ends. CDR3 nucleotide sequence: TGCAGTGCTAGAGAATCTTACAGTTCCTATGGCTACACCTTC. Protein: CSARESYSSYGYTF.

This clonotype was counted a few times. The chain uses TRBV15 and TRBJ2-7; D not resolved. The V gene's germline CDR1 is LNHNV and CDR2 YYDKDF (reference sequence). This CDR3 contains 16 residues. V was pared by 0 bases and J by 3 bases, with 15 bases between. CDR3 region: CATSRDSGPNGYEQYF. The CDR3 bases are TGTGCCACCAGCAGAGATTCCGGCCCAAATGGCTACGAGCAGTACTTC.

The rearrangement joins TRBV12-5 to TRBJ2-1; 7 bases map to TRBD1. This CDR3 contains 13 residues. Trimming cost V 3 bases and J 6 bases; bases outside gene matches: 2. CDR1 LGHNT and CDR2 FRNRAP come from the germline V gene. CDR3 protein: CASGFGTANEQFF. The CDR3 DNA is TGTGCTAGTGGTTTCGGGACAGCCAATGAGCAGTTCTTC.

This clonotype has just a few counts. The J gene is TRBJ1-1, the V gene TRBV5-8; D is undetermined. V was pared by 6 bases and J by 1 base, with 13 bases between. CDR3 length: 14 residues. CDR1 and CDR2 (germline): SGHTS, YDEGEE. This CDR3 is CASTYWTENTEAFF. The CDR3 DNA is TGTGCCAGCACCTACTGGACCGAGAACACTGAAGCTTTCTTT.

This clonotype showed up just a few times. V gene TRBV20-1 combines with J gene TRBJ2-3; the D gene is possibly TRBD2 (7 bases). With 0 bases removed from V and 12 bases from J, the gap between germline ends came to 19 bases. The CDR3 runs 14 residues. Germline CDR1 is DFQATT and CDR2 is SNEGSKA (reference sequence). Written as DNA, the CDR3 is TGCAGTGCTAGAGATAGGGCGAGGGGGGAGGGACAGTATTTT. Translated, it gives CSARDRARGEGQYF.

The chain couples TRBV3-1 to TRBJ2-2, with D perhaps TRBD1 or TRBD2 (5 bases each). The CDR3 has 16 amino acids. The germline V gene encodes CDR1 LGHDT and CDR2 YNNKEL (reference sequence). The V end was cut by 4 bases, the J end by 1 base, with 13 bases between. The CDR3 sequence is CASSPGHSLNTGELFF. The CDR3 region has the DNA TGTGCCAGCAGCCCGGGGCACAGTCTGAACACCGGGGAGCTGTTTTTT.

This clonotype was observed a handful of times. The V gene is TRBV20-1, the J gene TRBJ1-1, with unresolved D. The CDR3 extends over 13 amino acids. Germline V CDR1 and CDR2: DFQATT, SNEGSKA (reference sequence). CDR3 in DNA: TGCACCGAAGCCCCGGTATTTGGCACTGAAGCTTTCTTT. As protein: CTEAPVFGTEAFF.

This clonotype was picked up a small number of times. The gene calls are TRBV10-3 and TRBJ2-1; 10 bases match TRBD2. CDR1 and CDR2 from the germline V gene are ENHRY and SYGVKD. Germline trimming cut 0 bases from V and 3 bases from J; bases unmatched to any gene: 11. The CDR3 contains 19 residues. Here the CDR3 reads CAISESRLAGAPGYNEQFF. The CDR3 coding sequence is TGTGCCATCAGTGAGTCACGGCTAGCGGGGGCCCCAGGCTACAATGAGCAGTTCTTC.

V gene TRBV12-3 or TRBV12-4 combines with J gene TRBJ2-1; TRBD1 matches at 9 bases. With 6 bases clipped from V and 2 bases from J, the junction kept 5 bases outside the gene matches. The CDR3 runs to 15 residues. CDR3 sequence reads: CASRLTGGTYNEQFF. As DNA, the CDR3 is TGTGCCAGCAGGCTGACAGGGGGGACCTACAATGAGCAGTTCTTC.

This clonotype has more than one count but fewer than ten. The gene calls are TRBV6-1 and TRBJ2-7, with D unclear. Germline assignment: CDR1 MNHNS and CDR2 SASEGT. CDR3 length equals 14 residues. V was trimmed by 10 bases and J by 0 bases, leaving 16 bases between them. This CDR3 is CATFKAGGSYEQYF. CDR3 in DNA: TGTGCCACCTTTAAGGCAGGCGGCTCCTACGAGCAGTACTTC.

This clonotype was counted a few times. CDR3 coding DNA: TGTGCCAGCAGCCATGCTAGCGGGAGAATCGGCGGGGAGCTGTTTTTT. It codes for CASSHASGRIGGELFF. V and J are TRBV11-3 and TRBJ2-2, with TRBD2 matching over 10 bases. Germline loops: CDR1 SGHNT, CDR2 YENEEA. The CDR3 has 16 amino acids. The trim removed 5 bases at V and 7 bases at J, leaving 10 bases unmatched.

In nucleotides, the CDR3 is TGTGCCAGCAGCTCCACGGAGGGCGGAACCTACGAGCAGTACTTC. Translated: CASSSTEGGTYEQYF. The chain is built from TRBV7-9 and TRBJ2-7; a weak D match, TRBD2 (6 bases). V was cut by 4 bases and J by 2 bases, with 15 bases left in between. The CDR3 loop spans 15 amino acids. The germline gives CDR1 SEHNR, CDR2 FQNEAQ (reference sequence).

The V and J genes are TRBV24-1 and TRBJ2-2; no definite D call. With 0 bases removed from V and 6 bases from J, the gap between germline ends came to 13 bases. CDR1 is KGHDR, CDR2 SFDVKD, per germline. This CDR3 has 16 amino acids. CDR3 DNA: TGTGCCACCAGTGATTTGACTAAGCCAAACGCCGGGGAGCTGTTTTTT. This sequence encodes CATSDLTKPNAGELFF.

This clonotype was seen more than once but under ten times. J is TRBJ1-1 and V is TRBV19, with 8 bases aligning to TRBD1. The ends lost 4 bases at V and 6 bases at J; junction bases unmatched: 10. The germline V gene has CDR1 LNHDA and CDR2 SQIVND (reference sequence). This CDR3 region has 15 residues. The CDR3, as DNA: TGTGCCAGTAGTACCTTCACAGGGGGTGGCTCTGAAGCTTTCTTT. Amino acid sequence: CASSTFTGGGSEAFF.

This clonotype was counted a few times. This chain joins TRBV5-6 and TRBJ2-1; 11 bases map to TRBD2. The CDR3 consists of 18 residues. Germline V gene sequence: CDR1 SGHDT, CDR2 YYEEEE. Trimming removed 5 bases from V and 9 bases from J; junction bases left unmatched: 19. The CDR3 DNA is TGTGCCAGCAGGTATGGTCATAGCGGGAGGGCCTCGGATGGTGAGCAGTTCTTC. Its protein product is CASRYGHSGRASDGEQFF. The entire variable domain, with the rest obtained from reference TRBV5-6 and TRBJ2-1, is as follows: DAGVTQSPTHLIKTRGQQVTLRCSPKSGHDTVSWYQQALGQGPQFIFQYYEEEERQRGNFPDRFSGHQFPNYSSELNVNALLLGDSALYLCASRYGHSGRASDGEQFFGPGTRLTVL.

The chain joins TRBV12-5 to TRBJ2-3; D gene uncertain. Germline lookup yields CDR1 LGHNT and CDR2 FRNRAP. V gave up 2 bases and J gave up 2 bases, with 2 bases separating them. This CDR3 is 12 amino acids long. The CDR3: CASGLNTDTQYF. The CDR3 DNA reads TGTGCTAGTGGTTTGAACACAGATACGCAGTATTTT.

This clonotype was recorded at least ten times. This sequence joins TRBV7-2 and TRBJ1-1, with 10 bases aligning to TRBD1. This CDR3 is built from 14 residues. V lost 5 bases, J lost 6 bases, and 6 bases stayed unmatched. From germline, CDR1 is SGHTA and CDR2 FQGNSA. The CDR3 sequence: CASSTRTGGSEAFF. CDR3 coding DNA: TGTGCCAGCAGCACCCGGACAGGGGGATCTGAAGCTTTCTTT.

This clonotype was recorded at least ten times. The chain uses TRBV5-1 and TRBJ2-2; no definite D call. V dropped 0 bases and J dropped 4 bases, with 4 bases sitting between them. Germline assignment: CDR1 SGHRS and CDR2 YFSETQ. The length of the CDR3 is 13 residues. The DNA for the CDR3 is TGCGCCAGCAGCTTGGATGGCACCGGGGAGCTGTTTTTT. It encodes CASSLDGTGELFF.

The chain uses TRBV29-1 and TRBJ1-2; 7 bases are a match to TRBD1. V shed 6 bases, J shed 5 bases, and the junction held 6 bases outside the gene matches. CDR1 SQVTM and CDR2 ANQGSEA come from the germline V gene. CDR3 length: 12 amino acids. Here the CDR3 reads CSVLGQIYGYTF. In nucleotides, the CDR3 is TGCAGCGTACTGGGACAGATTTATGGCTACACCTTC.

The chain has TRBV7-3 and TRBJ2-3; 9 nucleotides agree with TRBD1. CDR3 length: 16 amino acids. Germline V gives CDR1 SGHTA, CDR2 FQGTGA. The J segment lost 4 bases and the V segment lost 5 bases, leaving 10 bases of the junction unmatched. In DNA, the CDR3 is TGTGCCAGCAGCGAAACCGGGACAGGGTACGCAGATACGCAGTATTTT. This sequence encodes CASSETGTGYADTQYF.

This clonotype was seen many times. The genes are TRBV27 and TRBJ2-7, with D possibly matching TRBD2 (6 bases). Germline CDR1 and CDR2: MNHEY and SMNVEV (reference sequence). The ends were cut back, 5 bases at V and 6 bases at J, with 20 bases in the middle. The CDR3 has 15 amino acids. CDR3 bases: TGTGCCAGCAGTGATTGGGACTTCGGAAGGGCCGAGCAGTACTTC. Amino acids: CASSDWDFGRAEQYF.

On this clonotype itself: This sequence may be a read error, since a much larger clone differs from it by one base. This rearrangement joins TRBV7-9 to TRBJ2-7; 11 bases are shared with TRBD1. The CDR3 sequence is 14 residues long. CDR1 is SEHNR and CDR2 is FQNEAQ in the germline V gene (reference sequence). The V segment lost 8 bases and the J segment 5 bases; nucleotides outside the gene matches: 8. In DNA, the CDR3 is TGTGCCAGCGGAAGGGGACAGGGGGACAACGAGCAGTACTTC. This translates into CASGRGQGDNEQYF.

This clonotype has a count of ten or more. CDR3: CSVVAGMGSNEQFF. The DNA of the CDR3 is TGCAGCGTAGTAGCGGGAATGGGCTCGAATGAGCAGTTCTTC. This chain uses TRBV29-1 with TRBJ2-1; 8 bases agree with TRBD2. The trim removed 6 bases at V and 7 bases at J, leaving 11 bases unmatched. The CDR3 is 14 residues long. The germline gives CDR1 SQVTM, CDR2 ANQGSEA.

This clonotype was picked up many times. This sequence joins TRBV27 and TRBJ2-1; a possible D gene is TRBD1 (5 bases). This CDR3 comprises 15 residues. From germline, CDR1 is MNHEY and CDR2 SMNVEV (reference sequence). Deletions cut 6 bases from V and 0 bases from J, with 12 bases between. The CDR3 spells CASRNGQASYNEQFF. The DNA of the CDR3 is TGTGCCAGCAGAAATGGACAAGCCTCCTACAATGAGCAGTTCTTC.

The sample holds a few counts of this clonotype. This chain uses TRBV10-3 with TRBJ2-7, with 7 bases identical to TRBD1. Germline trimming cut 6 bases from V and 0 bases from J; bases unmatched to any gene: 5. The CDR3 sequence is 14 residues long. Per germline, CDR1 ENHRY and CDR2 SYGVKD. The DNA for the CDR3 is TGTGCCATCAGGTCGGACAGGACCTCCTACGAGCAGTACTTC. This gives the protein CAIRSDRTSYEQYF.

A few counts support this clonotype. The chain carries TRBV28 and TRBJ2-1; TRBD1 aligns across 7 bases. The CDR3 sequence is 13 residues long. The germline CDR1 and CDR2 sequences are MDHEN and SYDVKM. V lost 4 bases, J lost 6 bases, and 3 bases stayed unmatched. CDR3 sequence (DNA): TGTGCCAGCAGTTCGACAGGGATCAATGAGCAGTTCTTC. Protein product: CASSSTGINEQFF.

The rearrangement joins TRBV2 to TRBJ1-1; D gene unclear. The V gene lost 2 bases and the J gene lost 1 base, with 5 bases spanning the gap. Germline CDR1 SNHLY, CDR2 FYNNEI. This CDR3 comprises 13 residues. CDR3 residues: CASSERQNTEAFF. For the CDR3, the DNA is TGTGCCAGCAGTGAACGACAGAACACTGAAGCTTTCTTT.

This clonotype was counted between two and nine times. This chain connects TRBV18 to TRBJ1-1, with TRBD1 identical over 9 bases. CDR3 length: 15 residues. The junction had 8 bases not matched to a gene; V was cut back by 6 bases and J by 3 bases. Germline V lookup: CDR1 KGHSH, CDR2 LQKENI. CDR3 amino acids: CASSYLGQGDTEAFF. The CDR3 DNA reads as TGTGCCAGCTCGTACCTGGGACAGGGAGACACTGAAGCTTTCTTT.